The next 9 T cell receptor beta chains were all read from a single sample in a study of beta chain features in type 1 diabetes (dated by TCRdb to the late 2010s). The library came from the immunoSEQ multiplex PCR assay. The entire isolated RNA was reverse transcribed using the High Capacity cDNA Reverse Transcription Kit, and thus expressed TCRB transcripts were sequenced. TCRdb mirrors the immuneACCESS table, restricted to in-frame sequences. Some clones are absent from its copies; in checked studies, under half trace to an unresolved V gene, and the reason for the others is unknown. The sample yields a few hundred thousand clones; over 8.5% were counted once. The ten largest clones capture about 0.64% of the sample. These receptors' antigens are unknown. Overall study outcomes, separate from this receptor: Type 1 diabetes patients showed a moderate but significant shortening of TCRB CDR3 length in all four CD4+ subsets.

Sequencing was performed on central memory CD4+ T cells from blood. Receptors originate from a man in his thirties or forties with type 1 diabetes.

The rearrangement uses TRBV7-2 and TRBJ2-1; TRBD2 might be the D (5 bases). Per germline, CDR1 SGHTA and CDR2 FQGNSA. V shed 1 base and J shed 2 bases, with 9 bases lying between them. This CDR3 comprises 15 residues. The DNA for the CDR3 is TGTGCCAGCAGCTTAGGTAGCGTGACCTACAATGAGCAGTTCTTC. Encoded protein: CASSLGSVTYNEQFF. The variable domain in full, with the rest retrieved from reference TRBV7-2 and TRBJ2-1, is GAGVSQSPSNKVTEKGKDVELRCDPISGHTALYWYRQSLGQGLEFLIYFQGNSAPDKSGLPSDRFSAERTGGSVSTLTIQRTQQEDSAVYLCASSLGSVTYNEQFFGPGTRLTVL.

This chain connects TRBV9 to TRBJ2-7, with TRBD2 matching over 10 bases. The germline gives CDR1 SGDLS, CDR2 YYNGEE. This CDR3 has 15 amino acids. V dropped 3 bases and J dropped 4; count of bases not matched to a gene: 7. CDR3 sequence (DNA): TGTGCCAGCAGCGCGGCCTCTAGCGGGAGTTACGAGCAGTACTTC. This encodes CASSAASSGSYEQYF.

The chain links TRBV11-2 to TRBJ2-5; unclear D gene. Germline V gene data show CDR1 as SGHAT and CDR2 as FQNNGV. The CDR3 runs 11 residues. V lost 7 bases and J 6 bases, leaving 9 bases between the germline ends. The CDR3 region is CASMKGQTQYF. CDR3 bases: TGTGCCAGCATGAAAGGCCAGACCCAGTACTTC.

This clone has more than one count but fewer than ten. V and J are TRBV7-9 and TRBJ1-5; D is ambiguous. This CDR3 is built from 13 residues. V dropped 5 bases and J dropped 6 bases, with 11 bases sitting between them. Germline loops: CDR1 SEHNR, CDR2 FQNEAQ (reference sequence). The CDR3 nucleotides read TGTGCCAGCAGCCCAGATTTAGGTCAGCCCCAGCATTTT. Its translation: CASSPDLGQPQHF. Filled out from reference TRBV7-9 and TRBJ1-5, the complete variable domain reads DTGVSQNPRHKITKRGQNVTFRCDPISEHNRLYWYRQTLGQGPEFLTYFQNEAQLEKSRLLSDRFSAERPKGSFSTLEIQRTEQGDSAMYLCASSPDLGQPQHFGDGTRLSIL.

Many counts were recorded for this clone. The rearrangement uses TRBV15 and TRBJ2-1, with 9 bases identical to TRBD1. CDR3 length equals 16 residues. Germline-derived CDR1 and CDR2 are LNHNV and YYDKDF (reference sequence). V was pared by 3 bases and J by 5 bases, with 8 bases of the junction left unmatched. In DNA form, the CDR3 reads TGTGCCACCAGCAGGTCCCTGGGACAGGGCGACAATGAGCAGTTCTTC. As protein: CATSRSLGQGDNEQFF.

This clone was found a few times. The gene calls are TRBV18 and TRBJ1-5; tentative D call: TRBD1 (6 bases). Germline V gene sequence: CDR1 KGHSH, CDR2 LQKENI. Trimming cost V 2 bases and J 1 base, with 12 bases left between them. The CDR3 is 16 residues long. CDR3 amino acids: CASSPGRGASNQPQHF. Here the CDR3 DNA reads TGTGCCAGCTCACCAGGCAGGGGCGCAAGCAATCAGCCCCAGCATTTT.

V and J are TRBV7-2 and TRBJ2-1; TRBD2 aligns across 10 bases. CDR1 and CDR2 (germline): SGHTA, FQGNSA. Trimming at V came to 5 bases and at J to 3 bases, leaving 7 bases not matched to a gene. The CDR3 contains 16 residues. CDR3 amino acids: CASSLRTSGIYNEQFF. Here the CDR3 DNA reads TGTGCCAGCAGCCTCAGGACTAGCGGAATCTACAATGAGCAGTTCTTC.

The chain has TRBV29-1 and TRBJ1-4; perhaps TRBD1 as D (6 bases). Germline V gene sequence: CDR1 SQVTM, CDR2 ANQGSEA. The CDR3 loop spans 14 amino acids. V was clipped by 7 bases and J by 3 bases, with 15 bases between them. The CDR3 DNA reads TGCAGCGCTACACTACAGGGCTCTAATGAAAAACTGTTTTTT. Translated, it gives CSATLQGSNEKLFF.

This clone was counted a few times. The J gene is TRBJ1-5, the V gene TRBV28, with D uncertain. The CDR3 consists of 14 residues. Germline lookup yields CDR1 MDHEN and CDR2 SYDVKM. V lost 7 bases and J lost 0, with 10 bases in between. CDR3 coding DNA: TGTGCCAGCAAGTCAGGAGTTAGCAATCAGCCCCAGCATTTT. Translated, it gives CASKSGVSNQPQHF.